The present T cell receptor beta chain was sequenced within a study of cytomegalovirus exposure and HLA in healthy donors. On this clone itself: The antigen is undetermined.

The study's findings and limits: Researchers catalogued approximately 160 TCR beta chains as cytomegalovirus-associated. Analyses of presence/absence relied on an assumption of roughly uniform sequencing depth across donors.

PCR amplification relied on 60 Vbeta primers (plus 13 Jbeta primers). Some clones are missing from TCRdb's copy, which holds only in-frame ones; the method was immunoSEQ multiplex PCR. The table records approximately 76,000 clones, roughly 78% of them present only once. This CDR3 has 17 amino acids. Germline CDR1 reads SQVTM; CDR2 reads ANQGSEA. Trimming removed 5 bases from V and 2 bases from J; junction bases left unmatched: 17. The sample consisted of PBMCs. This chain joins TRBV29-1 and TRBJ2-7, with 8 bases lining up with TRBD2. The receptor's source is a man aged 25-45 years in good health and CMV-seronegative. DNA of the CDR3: TGCAGCGTTTCTAAGACGGGAGGGCCGCAGAGGGCCTACGAGCAGTACTTC. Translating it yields CSVSKTGGPQRAYEQYF.